A single sample gave rise to the 26 T cell receptor beta chains below, sequenced in a study of CD8 T cells in ankylosing spondylitis. TCRdb ran MiXCR on the 5' RACE reads and lists one entry per CDR3 protein. This table has 290,000 or so distinct CDR3 sequences, less than 25% appearing once. Sequenced input: blood, either unsorted or a sorted T cell fraction (not recorded which). The receptors here all came from a female donor with ankylosing spondylitis or in good health (not recorded which).

This chain joins TRBV12-3 or TRBV12-4 and TRBJ2-1, with TRBD2 identical over 11 bases. The CDR3 consists of 18 residues. Germline trimming cut 2 bases from V and 4 bases from J; bases unmatched to any gene: 10. The CDR3 loop is CASSLTSGSMVGYNEQFF. The CDR3 DNA sequence: TGTGCCAGCAGTTTAACTAGCGGGAGTATGGTGGGTTACAATGAGCAGTTCTTC.

V and J are TRBV5-5 and TRBJ1-1; TRBD1 matches at 7 bases. The V gene end was trimmed by 3 bases and the J gene end by 0 bases; junction bases not matched to a gene: 11. This CDR3 spans 17 amino acids. Germline-derived CDR1 and CDR2 are SGHKS and YYEKEE (reference sequence). The CDR3 here is CASSSNRGGLLNTEAFF. The CDR3 DNA reads as TGTGCCAGCAGCTCAAACAGGGGCGGCCTTTTGAACACTGAAGCTTTCTTT.

This clonotype was detected many times. The V call is TRBV12-3 or TRBV12-4, the J call TRBJ2-7; D is unclear. The CDR3 is made up of 15 amino acids. Deletions cut 4 bases from V and 3 bases from J, with 16 bases between. CDR3 loop: CASSSSGSLFYEQYF. The CDR3 DNA follows: TGTGCCAGCAGTTCATCAGGATCACTTTTCTACGAGCAGTACTTC.

This clonotype has a count of ten or more. The rearrangement uses TRBV29-1 and TRBJ2-3; TRBD2 matches at 7 bases. Germline CDR1 reads SQVTM; CDR2 reads ANQGSEA. V gave up 4 bases and J gave up 4 bases; unmatched junction bases: 14. The CDR3 has 16 residues. CDR3 coding DNA: TGCAGCGTTGTCCCCCCCCTGGCGGGAGTGGCAGATACGCAGTATTTT. This sequence encodes CSVVPPLAGVADTQYF.

CDR3 in DNA: TGCAGTGCTCCGGACAGGGACCGGAACACCGGGGAGCTGTTTTTT. This encodes CSAPDRDRNTGELFF. The chain couples TRBV20-1 to TRBJ2-2; 8 bases agree with TRBD1. Germline CDR1 and CDR2: DFQATT and SNEGSKA (reference sequence). V dropped 5 bases and J dropped 1; count of bases not matched to a gene: 6. The CDR3 is made up of 15 amino acids.

This clonotype was counted a few times. The genes are TRBV20-1 and TRBJ1-5; no reliable D call. The CDR3 has 15 residues. With 3 bases removed from V and 1 base from J, the gap between germline ends came to 13 bases. In germline, CDR1 is DFQATT, CDR2 SNEGSKA (reference sequence). The CDR3 here is CSASRSPISNQPQHF. The CDR3 DNA is TGCAGTGCTAGTAGGTCTCCGATAAGCAATCAGCCCCAGCATTTT.

In this sample, this clonotype turned up a few times. This chain uses TRBV6-1 with TRBJ2-7, with 7 bases that match TRBD1. With 6 bases clipped from V and 0 bases from J, the junction kept 5 bases outside the gene matches. Per the germline V gene, CDR1 is MNHNS and CDR2 is SASEGT. The CDR3 loop spans 14 amino acids. This CDR3 reads CASSLGQISYEQYF. Here the CDR3 DNA reads TGTGCCAGCAGCTTGGGACAGATCTCCTACGAGCAGTACTTC.

The V and J genes are TRBV18 and TRBJ1-5; D is unclear. The length of the CDR3 is 14 residues. Looked up from germline, CDR1 is KGHSH and CDR2 is LQKENI. Trimming stripped 2 bases from V and 5 bases from J, with 10 bases between. The CDR3 loop reads CASSPTMGDQPQHF. The CDR3 DNA is TGTGCCAGCTCACCAACGATGGGTGATCAGCCCCAGCATTTT.

This clonotype was counted at least ten times. The chain has TRBV6-1 and TRBJ1-4, with TRBD1 matching 9 bases. The CDR3 runs to 15 residues. CDR1 MNHNS and CDR2 SASEGT come from the germline V gene. Trimming at V came to 6 bases and at J to 5 bases, leaving 7 bases not matched to a gene. The CDR3 here is CASSRDGTGNEKLFF. DNA for the CDR3: TGTGCCAGCAGCCGCGACGGGACAGGGAATGAAAAACTGTTTTTT.

This sequence joins TRBV7-8 and TRBJ2-5; the D call may be TRBD1 or TRBD2 (5 bases each). The V end lost 5 bases, the J end lost 5 bases, and 12 bases lay between the germline ends. In germline, CDR1 is SGHVS, CDR2 FQNEAQ. The CDR3 covers 13 residues. The CDR3 here is CASSRDLRETQYF. CDR3 sequence (DNA): TGTGCCAGCAGCCGGGACCTCAGGGAGACCCAGTACTTC.

This clonotype was counted between two and nine times. This chain connects TRBV12-3 or TRBV12-4 to TRBJ2-3, with D perhaps matching TRBD1 (7 bases). The CDR3 extends over 16 amino acids. V lost 2 bases and J lost 5, with 17 bases in between. The CDR3 sequence is CASSLRGRGPGDTQYF. The CDR3 DNA is TGTGCCAGCAGTTTAAGGGGGCGGGGACCGGGAGATACGCAGTATTTT.

This clonotype was counted a few times. CDR3 loop: CASSPGTSGLQETQYF. DNA for the CDR3: TGTGCCAGCAGCCCGGGGACTAGCGGACTACAAGAGACCCAGTACTTC. The chain joins TRBV6-1 to TRBJ2-5; 11 bases are a match to TRBD2. The CDR3 is made up of 16 amino acids. V shed 6 bases, J shed 2 bases, and the junction held 8 bases outside the gene matches. Germline values: CDR1 MNHNS, CDR2 SASEGT.

This chain links TRBV5-6 with TRBJ2-1; D ambiguous. The length of the CDR3 is 14 residues. Germline CDR1 reads SGHDT; CDR2 reads YYEEEE. V was clipped by 1 base and J by 3 bases, with 8 bases between them. CDR3 DNA: TGTGCCAGCAGCTTGCCCCAAAGCTACAATGAGCAGTTCTTC. Translation: CASSLPQSYNEQFF.

This rearrangement joins TRBV10-3 to TRBJ1-6; perhaps TRBD1 as D (5 bases). V gave up 7 bases and J gave up 8 bases, with 12 bases separating them. The CDR3 is 13 residues long. Germline V gives CDR1 ENHRY, CDR2 SYGVKD. CDR3 residues: CAITRGDDSPLHF. As DNA, the CDR3 is TGTGCCATCACGAGGGGCGACGATTCACCCCTCCACTTT.

This clonotype was seen at least ten times. This chain connects TRBV29-1 to TRBJ2-3, with unresolved D. The CDR3 contains 13 residues. Germline CDR1 reads SQVTM; CDR2 reads ANQGSEA. V shed 1 base and J shed 3 bases, with 8 bases lying between them. CDR3 in DNA: TGCAGCGTTGAAGGGAGAAATACAGATACGCAGTATTTT. It codes for CSVEGRNTDTQYF.

The chain has TRBV20-1 and TRBJ2-3, with D possibly being TRBD2 (6 bases). V was trimmed by 0 bases and J by 4 bases, leaving 11 bases between them. The CDR3 has 14 residues. Germline values: CDR1 DFQATT, CDR2 SNEGSKA (reference sequence). The CDR3: CSARDGGVPDTQYF. As DNA, the CDR3 is TGCAGTGCTAGAGATGGAGGGGTCCCAGATACGCAGTATTTT.

This clonotype was seen more than once but under ten times. This chain links TRBV7-6 with TRBJ2-3; D not resolved. The germline V and J ends were trimmed by 2 bases and 1 base, with 13 bases remaining between them. Germline V lookup: CDR1 SGHVS, CDR2 FNYEAQ. The CDR3 consists of 16 residues. Here the CDR3 DNA reads TGTGCCAGCAGCTTACTTTACTCCGCCCGCACAGATACGCAGTATTTT. Translation: CASSLLYSARTDTQYF.

Of note for this clonotype: A single base separates this from a much larger clone, so it may be a read error. No DNA is shown, since the ends of the CDR3 on it are uncertain; the CDR3 is the one TCRdb lists. The chain carries TRBV29-1 and TRBJ2-1; the table assigns TRBD2, which was not confirmed against the DNA. Germline V gene lookup returns CDR1 SQVTM and CDR2 ANQGSEA. Termini included, the CDR3 measures 13 amino acids. CDR3 loop: CSVARGIVNELFF.

There are a few counts of this clonotype. J is TRBJ2-3 and V is TRBV4-3; tentatively, D is TRBD1 (5 bases). In germline, CDR1 is LGHNA, CDR2 YSLEER. The length of the CDR3 is 16 residues. With 4 bases removed from V and 3 bases from J, the gap between germline ends came to 17 bases. This CDR3 reads CASSPIPTAGTDTQYF. As DNA, the CDR3 is TGCGCCAGCAGCCCAATCCCGACAGCCGGGACAGATACGCAGTATTTT.

The table lists this clonotype with many counts. The rearrangement links TRBV12-3 or TRBV12-4 to TRBJ2-7, with D possibly matching TRBD1 (6 bases). Trimming left V 6 bases short and J 2 bases short, with 17 bases between. The CDR3 has 15 residues. In DNA form, the CDR3 reads TGTGCCAGCAGCCAACAGGGAGTATCTACCTACGAGCAGTACTTC. Its protein product is CASSQQGVSTYEQYF.

J is TRBJ2-3 and V is TRBV20-1, with 8 nucleotides matching TRBD2. Trimming removed 7 bases from V and 1 base from J; junction bases left unmatched: 7. Germline V gene data show CDR1 as DFQATT and CDR2 as SNEGSKA (reference sequence). This CDR3 contains 14 residues. CDR3 sequence reads: CSGSRREGTDTQYF. CDR3 sequence (DNA): TGCAGTGGAAGCCGGCGGGAGGGCACAGATACGCAGTATTTT.

This clonotype has only a few counts. The chain has TRBV20-1 and TRBJ1-2; D is uncertain. The CDR3 consists of 13 residues. Germline assignment: CDR1 DFQATT and CDR2 SNEGSKA (reference sequence). The ends were cut back, 1 base at V and 0 bases at J, with 6 bases in the middle. The DNA of the CDR3 is TGCAGTGCTAGAGGTCCAGCTAACTATGGCTACACCTTC. Translating gives CSARGPANYGYTF.

The chain is built from TRBV5-1 and TRBJ2-7; a possible D gene is TRBD1 (5 bases). CDR3 length: 17 amino acids. Germline CDR1 is SGHRS and CDR2 is YFSETQ. The ends were cut back, 4 bases at V and 0 bases at J, with 20 bases in the middle. The CDR3 coding sequence is TGCGCCAGCAGCCCCCAGGGCGACAGTCGGTTCTCCTACGAGCAGTACTTC. It codes for CASSPQGDSRFSYEQYF.

The chain recombines TRBV6-1 with TRBJ2-5; 10 nucleotides match TRBD2. The CDR3 covers 14 residues. CDR1 and CDR2 (germline): MNHNS, SASEGT. The ends lost 6 bases at V and 5 bases at J; junction bases unmatched: 6. In DNA, the CDR3 is TGTGCCAGCAGACCTCGACTAGCGGGTGAGACCCAGTACTTC. Translated, it gives CASRPRLAGETQYF.

The chain joins TRBV20-1 to TRBJ2-5; D gene uncertain. V gave up 3 bases and J gave up 5 bases, with 19 bases separating them. Germline lookup yields CDR1 DFQATT and CDR2 SNEGSKA (reference sequence). The length of the CDR3 is 15 residues. CDR3 bases: TGCAGTGCTAGTCCCCCCCAGAGTGGGTTTGAGACCCAGTACTTC. Its protein product is CSASPPQSGFETQYF.

The rearrangement links TRBV7-9 to TRBJ2-7; D is undetermined. This CDR3 is built from 13 residues. V was clipped by 5 bases and J by 2 bases, with 10 bases between them. Germline loops: CDR1 SEHNR, CDR2 FQNEAQ (reference sequence). CDR3 protein: CASSHVITYEQYF. In nucleotides, the CDR3 is TGTGCCAGCAGCCATGTTATAACCTACGAGCAGTACTTC.